Listed below are T cell receptor beta chains from one sample, sequenced in a study of glioma-infiltrating T cells after dendritic cell vaccination. Sequencing was performed with immunoSEQ multiplex PCR; in TCRdb, only in-frame clones are kept and a portion is missing. The data contain around 90,000 clones, more than 80% of them seen just once; the ten biggest clones take up roughly 2.1%. The material was blood, obtained after dendritic cell vaccination. The receptors stem from a human donor with glioblastoma. The CDR3 runs from the conserved cysteine through the conserved F or W. The D gene is left open where the match is weak. Size values are once, few and many counts, or a class for expanded clones, and some rows have none.

>NA|TRBV27|TRBJ1-2|NA
CASSLMGGDGYTF
TGTGCCAGCAGTTTAATGGGAGGGGATGGCTACACCTTC
>NA|TRBV5-1|TRBJ1-2|TRBD1
CASRETGDRYTF
TGCGCCAGCAGAGAGACAGGGGATCGCTACACCTTC
>NA|TRBV4-2|TRBJ1-2|TRBD1
CASSQEVRDRGRGNNYGYTF
TGTGCCAGCAGCCAAGAAGTGAGGGACAGGGGGCGAGGAAATAACTATGGCTACACCTTC
>once|TRBV2|TRBJ2-1|TRBD2
CASRPGLVYNEQFF
TGTGCCAGCAGGCCGGGACTAGTGTACAATGAGCAGTTCTTC
>NA|TRBV5-6|TRBJ1-4|NA
CASSEGFGTGREKLFF
TGTGCCAGCAGTGAGGGTTTCGGCACAGGGCGTGAAAAACTGTTTTTT
>NA|TRBV10-3|TRBJ1-1|TRBD1
CAITRTGGEVGEAFF
TGTGCCATCACTCGGACAGGGGGCGAAGTGGGGGAAGCTTTCTTT
>once|TRBV6-4|TRBJ2-5|NA
CASSDPTFPPETQYF
TGTGCCAGCAGTGACCCAACTTTCCCCCCAGAGACCCAGTACTTC
>once|TRBV5-1|TRBJ1-2|TRBD1
CASSLQGQGGYTF
TGCGCCAGCAGCTTACAGGGACAGGGTGGCTACACCTTC
>NA|TRBV6-1|TRBJ2-7|NA
CASTPSQGYEQYF
TGTGCCAGCACTCCCTCACAGGGATACGAGCAGTACTTC
>NA|TRBV7-9|TRBJ1-1|NA
CASSLAVASNEAFF
TGTGCCAGCAGCTTAGCGGTGGCCTCAAATGAAGCTTTCTTT
>few|TRBV7-8|TRBJ2-7|NA
CASSLAVAGGYEQYF
TGTGCCAGCAGCTTAGCAGTTGCAGGGGGGTACGAGCAGTACTTC
>NA|TRBV6-5|TRBJ2-5|NA
CASTPPGRETQYF
TGTGCCAGCACCCCGCCGGGGAGGGAGACCCAGTACTTC
>NA|TRBV7-9|TRBJ1-6|TRBD1
CASSLGQGDSPLHF
TGTGCCAGCAGCTTAGGACAGGGGGATTCACCCCTCCACTTT
>NA|TRBV5-1|TRBJ2-3|NA
CASSGGTSTDTQYF
TGCGCCAGCAGCGGAGGGACCAGCACAGATACGCAGTATTTT
>NA|TRBV10-3|TRBJ2-2|TRBD2
CAITPIAGGETGELFF
TGTGCCATCACCCCTATAGCGGGGGGCGAAACCGGGGAGCTGTTTTTT
>NA|TRBV6-1|TRBJ2-4|TRBD2
CASSEGTSINIQYF
TGTGCCAGCAGTGAAGGGACTAGCATAAACATTCAGTACTTC
>NA|TRBV6-1|TRBJ2-4|TRBD2
CASSEAGGGGAPKNIQYF
TGTGCCAGCAGTGAAGCGGGAGGCGGGGGGGCGCCCAAAAACATTCAGTACTTC
>once|TRBV6-1|TRBJ1-4|NA
CASSELGGAANEKLFF
TGTGCCAGCAGTGAACTTGGGGGGGCGGCTAATGAAAAACTGTTTTTT
>NA|TRBV6-5|TRBJ1-5|NA
CASSYSNGGQPQHF
TGTGCCAGCAGTTACTCGAACGGGGGGCAGCCCCAGCATTTT
>few|TRBV5-6|TRBJ1-2|NA
CASSYKTAITNYGYTF
TGTGCCAGCAGCTACAAAACAGCAATCACTAACTATGGCTACACCTTC
>NA|TRBV29-1|TRBJ1-2|NA
CSVELTSDYGYTF
TGCAGCGTTGAATTGACTTCTGACTATGGCTACACCTTC
>NA|TRBV6-5|TRBJ1-2|NA
CASSYTRISSFGYTF
TGTGCCAGCAGTTATACCAGGATTTCGTCCTTTGGCTACACCTTC
>NA|TRBV7-2|TRBJ2-3|NA
CASRGAYTQYF
TGTGCCAGTAGGGGCGCTTATACGCAGTATTTT
>NA|TRBV27|TRBJ2-4|NA
CASRIGLAKNIQYF
TGTGCCAGCAGAATTGGCCTAGCCAAAAACATTCAGTACTTC
>NA|TRBV2|TRBJ1-5|NA
CASNPTGVNQPQHF
TGTGCCAGCAACCCGACAGGAGTTAATCAGCCCCAGCATTTT
>NA|TRBV2|TRBJ1-1|NA
CASSSDSDTEAFF
TGTGCCAGCAGTAGCGACTCAGACACTGAAGCTTTCTTT
>once|TRBV14|TRBJ1-2|NA
CASSQVSTPRGRGGYTF
TGTGCCAGCAGCCAAGTTTCAACTCCACGTGGCAGGGGTGGCTACACCTTC
>NA|TRBV2|TRBJ2-5|TRBD2
CASTGRETQYF
TGTGCCAGCACCGGGAGGGAGACCCAGTACTTC
>few|TRBV6-6|TRBJ1-5|TRBD1
CASSKTGTGTGQPQHF
TGTGCCAGCAGTAAGACTGGGACAGGGACAGGTCAGCCCCAGCATTTT
>NA|TRBV5-1|TRBJ1-6|NA
CASSLAPRDSPLHF
TGCGCCAGCAGCTTGGCTCCTAGAGATTCACCCCTCCACTTT
>NA|TRBV6-1|TRBJ1-6|TRBD1
CASSEARGDSSYNSPLHF
TGTGCCAGCAGTGAAGCGCGGGGGGACAGCTCCTATAATTCACCCCTCCACTTT
>NA|TRBV16|TRBJ1-2|NA
CASSLGTKNYGYTF
TGTGCCAGCAGCCTCGGGACAAAAAACTATGGCTACACCTTC
>NA|TRBV6-4|TRBJ1-1|TRBD1
CASSPGTGGTEAFF
TGTGCCAGCAGTCCCGGGACAGGGGGCACTGAAGCTTTCTTT